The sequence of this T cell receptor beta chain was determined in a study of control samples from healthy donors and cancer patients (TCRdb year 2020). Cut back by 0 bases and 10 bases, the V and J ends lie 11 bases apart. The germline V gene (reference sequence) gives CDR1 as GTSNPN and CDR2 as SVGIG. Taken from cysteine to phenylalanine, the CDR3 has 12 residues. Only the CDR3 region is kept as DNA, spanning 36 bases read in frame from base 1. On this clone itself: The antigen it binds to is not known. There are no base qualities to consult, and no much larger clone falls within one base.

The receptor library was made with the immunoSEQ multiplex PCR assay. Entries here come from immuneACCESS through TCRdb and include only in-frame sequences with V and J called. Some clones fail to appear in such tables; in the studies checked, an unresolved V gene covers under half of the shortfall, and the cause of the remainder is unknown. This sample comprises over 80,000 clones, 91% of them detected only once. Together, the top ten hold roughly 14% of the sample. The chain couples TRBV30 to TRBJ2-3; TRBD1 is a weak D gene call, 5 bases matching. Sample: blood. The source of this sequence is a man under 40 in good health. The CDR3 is CAWSVSEGAQYF. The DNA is TGTGCCTGGAGTGTTTCCGAAGGGGCGCAGTATTTT. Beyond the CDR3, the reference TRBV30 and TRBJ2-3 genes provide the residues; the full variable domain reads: SQTIHQWPATLVQPVGSPLSLECTVEGTSNPNLYWYRQAAGRGLQLLFYSVGIGQISSEVPQNLSASRPQDRQFILSSKKLLLSDSGFYLCAWSVSEGAQYFGPGTRLTVL.